The present T cell receptor beta chain was sequenced within a study of T-cell memory formation after mild COVID-19 (dated by TCRdb to the early 2020s). In terms of the full investigation: TCR sequence clusters from the two donors were found to be largely donor specific. Longitudinal TCRalpha and TCRbeta repertoire sequencing tracked T-cell clones expanding and contracting after mild COVID-19 in a couple of donors. The cohort was made up of two young adult volunteers, one female and one male, who were previously healthy. What the study reported, not specific to this receptor: Clones that contracted from day 15 to 85 showed balanced CD4/CD8 phenotypes, whereas a second wave of clones that expanded from day 15 to 37 leaned towards CD4+. Whether the second-wave clones peaking on day 37 were SARS-CoV-2 specific was not confirmed. Contracting CD4+ clones were located mainly in the CM and EM memory subsets, whereas CD8+ clones were found to be enriched in EMRA. Only a couple of mild cases were covered in the study, and larger cohorts including severe cases with pre-infection samples were considered necessary. Some responding clones were detected in pre-infection memory, suggesting pre-existing cross-reactive memory T cells joined the SARS-CoV-2 response.

Ficoll-Paque density gradient centrifugation was used to isolate PBMCs. V and J are truncated by 0 bases and 6 bases respectively, leaving an intervening sequence of 16 bases. From the cysteine through the phenylalanine, the CDR3 covers 16 amino acids. CDR3 DNA is the only sequence kept; it has 48 bases, read in frame from the first base. CDR1 and CDR2 are drawn from the germline V gene: MNHEY, SVGAGI. This clonotype was counted only a few times. The antigen it binds to is not known. Qualities for individual bases were not recorded, and no much larger clone is one base off. Sequencer: Illumina NovaSeq 6000. cDNA libraries for TCRalpha and TCRbeta were prepared by 5'RACE using constant-segment primers, with sample barcodes and unique molecular identifiers added. RNA was extracted from every sample with Trizol reagent. Libraries were amplified in two PCR steps, with a second sample barcode and Illumina TruSeq adapters added in the second step. Libraries were sequenced on an Illumina NovaSeq with 2 x 150 bp paired-end reads. The study's own analysis went as follows. The reads were demultiplexed and collapsed into UMI-guided consensus sequences using migec v1.2.7. Using mixcr v2.1.11, UMI consensuses were aligned to TRA and TRB V and J templates and then assembled into clonotypes. A clonotype was counted as expanded or contracted only if both edgeR and NoisET called the change significant, with noise models trained on biological replicates. For edgeR calls, the thresholds were a false discovery rate-adjusted p below 0.01 and a log2 fold-change of 1. As an exploratory analysis of dynamics, PCA with hierarchical clustering was applied to max-normalized trajectories of the 1000 most abundant clonotypes. Each responding clone was given a CD4 or CD8 phenotype based on the CD4+ and CD8+ repertoires, which had been sequenced separately. TCRdb trimmed the raw reads at Q25, called clones with MiXCR and kept productive beta chains. One record per CDR3 amino acid sequence lists the most common genes and DNA. The V and J calls were determined by TCRdb, not by the authors. For this sample the table gives roughly 200,000 distinct CDR3 sequences, of which roughly 17% were detected only once. About 1.9% of the sample rests with the top ten.

The sequence came from an adult woman who had mild COVID-19 (a few samples of this study predate the infection). The sample titles of this study are shuffled in the database, so cell type and time point are left out; the donor was told from shared clones. The sample comprised PBMCs or a T cell subset sorted from them (not recorded which). The rearranged chain carries TRBV6-5 and TRBJ2-3, with a weak D call of TRBD2 (5 bases match). The CDR3 here reads CASSYSRTLARDTQYF. Here is the DNA: TGTGCCAGCAGTTACTCGCGGACTCTAGCTCGGGATACGCAGTATTTT.